Here is one TCR beta chain with its context. This clone occurred a few times. Its antigen has not been determined. Per-base quality was not reported, and no clone a single base away is much larger than it. The sample belongs to a study of blood T cell repertoires in COVID-19 (dated by TCRdb to 2020 to 2021). About the full investigation: The collaborator samples originated in the United States, Italy and Spain and spanned the acute and convalescent phases of COVID-19. Sample metadata almost always included a de-identified subject ID, COVID-19 status, age in years and sex. The prospective study material was composed of cDNA or gDNA derived from T cells, B-cell-depleted T cells, or PBMCs. Where available, HLA class I and class II types were obtained from metadata supplied by the sample provider rather than from assay-based typing. A freely available public database, intended as a resource for researchers studying the immune response to SARS-CoV-2, is where the repertoires were released. The dataset comprised deeply sampled blood TCRbeta repertoires from subjects exposed to, actively infected with, or recovered from COVID-19. Samples were obtained from the ongoing ImmuneRACE study (first 160 participants) and from roughly 1,300 subjects provided by 6 global collaborators. The full study reports these points: The amount of clinical and demographic metadata varied by source and participant and was provided uncurated.

TCRbeta CDR3 regions were amplified from genomic DNA using the immunoSEQ Assay, a bias-controlled multiplex PCR. As for how the authors treated the data: The number of nucleated cells in each sample was estimated by amplification of reference gene primers within the assay. Sequence reads were collapsed and filtered to measure the absolute abundance of every unique TCRbeta CDR3 rearrangement. For each sample, productive Simpson clonality was calculated by taking the square root of Simpson's diversity index across productive rearrangements. Held by TCRdb, this immuneACCESS table contains in-frame sequences only and omits some clones. Under half of the omission traces to an unresolved V gene where checked; the cause of the rest is unknown. That table gives V, J and clone size, and the DNA gave D and trimming. This sample holds 63,000 or so clones; 85% to 90% were observed only once. The biggest ten clones account for around 1.5% of the sample.

The germline V gene supplies CDR1 SGHVS and CDR2 FNYEAQ. Including cysteine and phenylalanine, the CDR3 has 13 amino acids. Solely the CDR3 DNA is kept, with 39 bases framed from the first base. The junction shows trimming of 2 bases on V and 4 bases on J, plus 6 bases between the germline ends. Whole blood was collected in K2EDTA tubes by collaborating institutions according to the institutions' own protocols. Collaborator samples were shipped for TCRbeta analysis as frozen whole blood, isolated PBMCs, or DNA extracted from either sample type. Recombination joined TRBV7-6 with TRBJ1-5; the D gene is not confidently resolved. Sequencing used peripheral blood. The TCR was taken from a human donor in a cohort sampled during active COVID-19. This receptor carries the CDR3 CASSLFPNQPQHF. The nucleotide sequence is TGTGCCAGCAGCTTATTCCCAAATCAGCCCCAGCATTTT.